This TCR beta chain was sequenced in a study of cytomegalovirus exposure and HLA in healthy donors (dated by TCRdb to the late 2010s). For the study in its entirety: In an earlier analysis of several hundred of the donors, under 300 Gb of sequence data and 90 million to 130 million unique TCR beta sequences from some 170 million T cells were reported. Approximately 310 gigabases of sequencing data and around 85 million unique TCR sequences made up an early release that covered several hundred HLA-typed donors. Among the roughly 430 genotyped donors, around 81% belonged to the genetic ancestry cluster associated with self-reported Caucasian donors. The study was designed to test whether signatures of past pathogen exposure could be identified by cataloging public T cell receptors. The study profiled the T cell repertoires of 666 subjects by immunosequencing and related them to cytomegalovirus serostatus. A separate validation cohort of approximately 120 different subjects was used in addition to the 666-subject first cohort. To predict cytomegalovirus infection status, the study brought together high-throughput TCR immunosequencing, statistical association of individual TCRs with disease status, and machine learning. To study patterns of TCR occurrence, a later analysis re-analyzed previously published TCR beta repertoires from under 750 donors and added high-resolution HLA genotyping. In the later analysis, no new phenotypic data were used to find candidate immune exposures; instead, reliance was placed on TCR beta sequences and their occurrence across donors. In an earlier analysis of roughly 540 of the donors, high-throughput TCR beta sequencing was used to judge whether each TCR beta V gene segment behaved as functional or pseudogenic. Donor age, sex, ethnicity and CMV serostatus were compiled together with the repertoire data. A later genetic analysis took genome-wide SNP genotypes for about 60% of the roughly 670 donors and used that subset as a discovery cohort. All discovery cohort repertoires had been generated on a single sequencing platform. Class I and class II HLA loci were covered by the typing at four-digit resolution. The number of typed donors differed by locus: roughly 629-640 for A, B, C, DRB1 and DQB1; about 520 for DQA1; around 580 for DPA1; and about 450 for DPB1. A handful of DR-DQ haplotypes were handled as single units for association and clustering because linkage in the cohort was strong. Among about 370 genotyped donors of the cohort, an average of approximately 200,000 unique TCR beta nucleotide sequences was sequenced per donor, of which 15% to 20% were non-productive.

The library was made by the immunoSEQ multiplex PCR assay. For the multiplex PCR, a mixture combining 60 forward primers for TCR Vbeta segments and 13 reverse primers for TCR Jbeta segments was used. The CDR3 region of rearranged TCR beta genes was amplified from genomic DNA with a multiplex PCR assay. The Illumina HiSeq System was used to sequence the amplified TCR beta libraries as 87-base-pair reads. The paper's processing steps were these. Across the 640 or so repertoires, a later analysis counted 80 million or so unique TCR beta chains, roughly 11 million of which were shared by at least two donors. Raw reads were error-corrected and collapsed into unique sequences by a nearest-neighbor algorithm in which closely related sequences were merged to remove PCR and sequencing errors. To assign V, D and J gene segments, CDR3 sequences were aligned to IMGT reference sequences. For a sequence to be retained, a match of at least six nucleotides was required to both a V gene segment and a J gene segment. A rearrangement was called productive if the CDR3 had no stop codons and remained in frame with V and J, and every other rearrangement was called non-productive. CDR3 was defined according to IMGT convention as the region running from the second conserved V-encoded cysteine to the conserved J-encoded phenylalanine. The earlier analysis of about 620 of the donors excluded sequences that lacked an unambiguous match to a single V gene segment. An earlier analysis of under 750 of the donors called V segments functional above 56.7% productive rearrangements and segregating when the between-donor standard deviation exceeded 5%. A statistical classification framework was built for diagnosing cytomegalovirus status from the catalog of TCR beta chain sequences. In a later analysis, TCR nucleotide sequences were compared against IMGT/GENE-DB human TR gene sequences so that V and J genes could be assigned. The TCRdist pipeline was used in a later analysis to assign CDR3 sequences and most-parsimonious VDJ recombination scenarios. A later analysis defined each TCR beta chain by its CDR3 amino acid sequence plus V-gene family, and excluded reads lacking a unique V-gene family. To address suspected cross-contamination and a sequencing artifact, a later analysis removed some 620 highly shared, low-generation-probability nucleotide sequences. In a later analysis, a clonal expansion index for each public chain was calculated from normalized within-repertoire ranks of inferred template counts. In a later analysis, generation probabilities were computed with a VDJ recombination model fitted to out-of-frame rearrangements, and the resulting probabilities were checked against IGoR. A later analysis scored TCR-TCR, TCR-HLA and TCR-CMV co-occurrence with hypergeometric tests, applying a repertoire-size bias correction to TCR pairs. To estimate false discovery rates, a later analysis permuted the HLA or CMV assignments 20 times. In a later analysis, co-occurring TCRs were grouped with DBSCAN, and TCRdist sequence similarity was added when clustering was performed within HLA-allele-positive subsets. For co-occurrence clustering, repertoires with fewer than 30,000 or more than 120,000 public chains were excluded, along with about five repertoires with anomalous nucleotide sharing. Here the immuneACCESS table is served through TCRdb, limited to in-frame sequences with V and J called. Missing clones are a known gap in these copies; in checked studies unresolved V genes cover under half, and the rest lacks a known reason. V, J and clone size were drawn from that table, and D and trimming were deduced from the DNA. In all, the sample holds fewer than 80,000 clones, and approximately 82% of those were seen once. The ten most abundant clones make up 20% to 25% of the sample.

This clone has only a few counts. Its antigen is not yet known. Germline is not matched at one junction end, which may reflect a read error. CDR1 and CDR2, looked up from the germline V gene, are SGHVS and FNYEAQ. The CDR3 has 16 amino acids, counting the end cysteine and phenylalanine. Only the CDR3 region is kept as DNA, spanning 48 bases read in frame from base 1. The cohort was made up of several hundred healthy bone marrow donors. At the time of sampling, all cohort members were nominally healthy, though unrecorded immune exposures were likely present. The donor tested CMV seropositive and was one of the 289 seropositive cohort members. Each donor provided a peripheral blood sample, and peripheral blood mononuclear cells were used for TCR beta sequencing. Genomic DNA extraction from the blood cell samples was performed with the Qiagen DNeasy Blood Extraction Kit. Findings and caveats that apply to the study as a whole: Because HLA typing was unavailable for some donors at each locus, only the typed subset was used in association tests. In a later genetic analysis, fewer N-insertions in productive TCRs were reported among donors in an Asian-associated ancestry cluster than the roughly 670-donor mean. Several of the top co-occurrence clusters appeared to be linked to parvovirus B19, influenza, CMV and Epstein-Barr virus, according to a later analysis. A further reported finding was that TCR beta sequences accurately predicted the HLA-A and HLA-B alleles for most subjects in the first cohort. When HLA alleles, especially DR and DQ, strongly co-occurred, TCR associations were difficult to assign to individual alleles. For the cohort, immune exposure information was limited to CMV serostatus. In a later analysis, some 17,000 TCR beta sequences were associated with specific HLA alleles at a false discovery rate of 0.05. A later analysis found that most CMV-associated TCR beta chains appeared HLA-restricted, with HLA associations seemingly driven largely by CMV exposure. In a later genetic analysis, a missense DCLRE1C variant was associated with V-gene and J-gene trimming of TCR beta chains, and the association was replicated in an independent cohort. Most TCR sequences were observed very rarely across donors, whereas some public TCRs were present in many individuals. In vitro tests confirmed that a few of the cytomegalovirus-associated TCR beta chains recognize cytomegalovirus antigens. According to a later analysis, TCR association rates differed among HLA loci, with DRB1 alleles showing the most associated TCRs and HLA-C alleles showing the fewest. The study listed 150 to 200 TCR beta chains as associated with cytomegalovirus. Because counts were too low, 15 or so rarely observed V segments, including chromosome 9 orphons, were excluded from the earlier analysis of around 640 of the donors. In a later analysis, HLA-associated TCR beta chains were found to be more clonally expanded and to have lower generation probabilities than equally common non-associated chains. Cytomegalovirus status was reported to be diagnosed by the classifier with high specificity and sensitivity in both the original and validation cohorts. Some IMGT-functional V segments, including TRBV6-2 and TRBV6-3, could not be told apart with the 87-base-pair reads, so those segments were excluded. This cohort had only TCR beta chains sequenced, and the lack of alpha or paired-chain data limited which features could be detected. Linkage disequilibrium might explain the correlated functional status among segregating V segments, but an unknown experimental factor could not be ruled out. It was suggested by the authors that the approach could potentially be generalized to other disease states and immunological phenotypes. Broadly in line with IMGT annotations, most TCR beta V segments showed up in productive rearrangements about 87% or about 30% of the time in an earlier analysis of around 600 of the donors. A cluster of highly shared sequence variants was judged likely to represent a technical artifact of the sequencing pipeline. Roughly uniform sequencing depth across donors was assumed in presence/absence analyses, although this assumption may not hold.

The source is a woman aged 40 to 49 in good health and CMV-seropositive. The sample comprised PBMCs. Recombination joined TRBV7-6 with TRBJ2-5, with TRBD2 matching 8 junction bases. CDR3 loop: CASSLRSCGGHENQYF. The DNA sequence reads TGTGCCAGCAGCTTAAGGAGTTGCGGGGGGCATGAGAACCAGTACTTC.